These 14 T cell receptor beta chains came from one sample sequenced in a study of cytomegalovirus exposure and HLA in healthy donors. A multiplex PCR was run with 60 Vbeta primers and 13 Jbeta primers. The table came from immunoSEQ multiplex PCR; TCRdb's copy has only in-frame clones and leaves some out. The sample shows some 190,000 clones, roughly four fifths of them seen only once. The sequenced material came from PBMCs. The source is a woman younger than 45 in good health and CMV-seropositive.

This clone was seen only a few times. V usage is TRBV6-1 and J usage is TRBJ2-7, with D uncertain. This CDR3 region has 13 residues. Trimming removed 6 bases at V and 4 bases at J, with 13 bases between. Germline V gives CDR1 MNHNS, CDR2 SASEGT. The CDR3 sequence is CASSASPRYEQYF. Written as DNA, the CDR3 is TGTGCCAGCAGCGCCTCACCGAGATACGAGCAGTACTTC.

The genes are TRBV5-4 and TRBJ1-2; 7 nucleotides agree with TRBD1. CDR1 and CDR2 (germline): SGHNT, YYREEE (reference sequence). V gave up 3 bases and J gave up 0 bases; unmatched junction bases: 8. This CDR3 has 16 residues. The CDR3 DNA is TGTGCCAGCAGCTCTGGGACAGACTACACTAACTATGGCTACACCTTC. Its translation is CASSSGTDYTNYGYTF.

The chain employs TRBV7-2 and TRBJ2-7; 9 bases line up with TRBD1. V dropped 1 base and J dropped 1; count of bases not matched to a gene: 8. CDR1 and CDR2 (germline): SGHTA, FQGNSA. The CDR3 consists of 17 residues. CDR3 in amino acids: CASSLGSGQGSSYEQYF. Written as DNA, the CDR3 is TGTGCCAGCAGCTTAGGTTCAGGACAGGGGTCTTCCTACGAGCAGTACTTC. Drawing the rest from reference TRBV7-2 and TRBJ2-7, the complete variable domain is GAGVSQSPSNKVTEKGKDVELRCDPISGHTALYWYRQSLGQGLEFLIYFQGNSAPDKSGLPSDRFSAERTGGSVSTLTIQRTQQEDSAVYLCASSLGSGQGSSYEQYFGPGTRLTVT.

This chain joins TRBV10-3 and TRBJ2-2, with D maybe TRBD2 (6 bases). The CDR3 length is 12 residues. Trimming took 7 bases from V and 5 from J, leaving 8 bases between them. Germline CDR1 ENHRY, CDR2 SYGVKD. DNA of the CDR3: TGTGCCATCACGGAGGGAACCGGGGAGCTGTTTTTT. Translated: CAITEGTGELFF.

Comments on this clone: The junction departs from the called germline gene at one end, perhaps through a read error. The chain employs TRBV9 and TRBJ2-3, with 10 bases identical to TRBD2. Per the germline V gene, CDR1 is SGDLS and CDR2 is YYNGEE. This CDR3 region has 13 residues. The CDR3 here is CASSVVTSGAMPF. In DNA form, the CDR3 reads TGTGCCAGCAGCGTAGTCACTAGCGGGGCAATGCCTTTT.

The chain couples TRBV9 to TRBJ2-4; 8 nucleotides align to TRBD2. The CDR3 extends over 15 amino acids. V shed 0 bases, J shed 7 bases, and the junction held 6 bases outside the gene matches. The V gene's germline CDR1 is SGDLS and CDR2 YYNGEE. The chain's CDR3 is CASSVDSGGWNIQYF. The CDR3 DNA sequence: TGTGCCAGCAGCGTAGATTCGGGAGGGTGGAACATTCAGTACTTC.

The chain recombines TRBV7-8 with TRBJ2-7; TRBD2 matches at 10 bases. The germline gives CDR1 SGHVS, CDR2 FQNEAQ. V dropped 1 base and J dropped 4; count of bases not matched to a gene: 4. The CDR3 runs to 15 residues. The CDR3 DNA sequence: TGTGCCAGCAGCTTAGTGGATAGCGGGAGGTACGAGCAGTACTTC. Its protein product is CASSLVDSGRYEQYF.

V gene TRBV15 combines with J gene TRBJ1-1; TRBD1 agrees at 7 bases. Germline V lookup: CDR1 LNHNV, CDR2 YYDKDF (reference sequence). CDR3 size: 16 residues. Trimming removed 3 bases from V and 1 base from J; junction bases left unmatched: 8. CDR3 region: CATSRAFGTANTEAFF. For the CDR3, the DNA is TGTGCCACCAGCAGGGCATTTGGGACAGCGAACACTGAAGCTTTCTTT.

This chain connects TRBV19 to TRBJ2-1; 7 nucleotides line up with TRBD2. The CDR3 is 17 residues long. CDR1 and CDR2 from the germline V gene are LNHDA and SQIVND (reference sequence). Trimming cost V 0 bases and J 3 bases; bases outside gene matches: 8. CDR3 loop: CASSIDLSSGVYNEQFF. The DNA of the CDR3 is TGTGCCAGTAGTATAGATCTATCTAGCGGAGTCTACAATGAGCAGTTCTTC.

This clone appeared a few times. The chain uses TRBV6-1 and TRBJ1-1, with D unresolved. In germline, CDR1 is MNHNS, CDR2 SASEGT. V lost 5 bases, J lost 0 bases, and 10 bases lay in between. The CDR3 totals 14 residues. CDR3: CASSLHPMNTEAFF. CDR3 nucleotides: TGTGCCAGCAGTTTGCACCCTATGAACACTGAAGCTTTCTTT.

This chain links TRBV28 with TRBJ1-1; a weak D match, TRBD1 (5 bases). The CDR3 covers 15 residues. Deletions cut 8 bases from V and 4 bases from J, with 20 bases between. CDR1 MDHEN and CDR2 SYDVKM come from the germline V gene. CDR3 sequence: CASDMSSGWSTEAFF. Written as DNA, the CDR3 is TGTGCCAGCGATATGAGCTCAGGGTGGAGCACTGAAGCTTTCTTT.

J is TRBJ2-7 and V is TRBV11-2; possibly TRBD2 for D (6 bases). CDR3 length: 14 amino acids. V was shortened by 3 bases and J by 6 bases, with 15 bases between the two germline ends. In germline, CDR1 is SGHAT, CDR2 FQNNGV. The CDR3 DNA is TGTGCCAGCAGCTTTTTGTTGGGAGGCCCCGAGCAGTACTTC. Translating it yields CASSFLLGGPEQYF. Filled out from reference TRBV11-2 and TRBJ2-7, the complete variable domain reads EAGVAQSPRYKIIEKRQSVAFWCNPISGHATLYWYQQILGQGPKLLIQFQNNGVVDDSQLPKDRFSAERLKGVDSTLKIQPAKLEDSAVYLCASSFLLGGPEQYFGPGTRLTVT.

Concerning this clone itself: A junction boundary mismatches the germline segment, possibly from a read error. This chain links TRBV7-7 with TRBJ2-1; 9 bases match TRBD2. The CDR3 is 16 amino acids. Germline V gene lookup returns CDR1 SSHAT and CDR2 FNYEAQ (reference sequence). The CDR3 loop reads CASSLLRAGGPHEQFF. Here the CDR3 DNA reads TGTGCTAGCAGCTTACTTCGAGCGGGAGGTCCCCATGAGCAGTTCTTC.

The J gene is TRBJ2-7, the V gene TRBV27; 11 bases are shared with TRBD1. Germline values: CDR1 MNHEY, CDR2 SMNVEV (reference sequence). The CDR3 loop spans 14 amino acids. The trim removed 4 bases at V and 6 bases at J, leaving 5 bases unmatched. CDR3 nucleotides: TGTGCCAGCAGTTCCCGGACAGGGGGCTCCGAGCAGTACTTC. Residues: CASSSRTGGSEQYF.